The sequence of this TCR beta chain was determined in a study of T cells in Graves' hyperthyroidism and ophthalmopathy. RNA transcripts were the template for amplifying TCR beta CDR3 regions. HTBI primers drove first-round RT-PCR of the TCR CDR3. TCRdb itself ran the multiplex PCR reads through MiXCR, one entry per CDR3 protein. The sample yields approximately 700,000 distinct CDR3 sequences, 16% seen once. V was trimmed by 3 bases and J by 0 bases, leaving 9 bases between them. The CDR3 length is 15 residues. CDR1 is SEHNR and CDR2 is FQNEAQ in the germline V gene (reference sequence). This receptor was taken from a man aged 18 to 29 with Graves' hyperthyroidism. What was sequenced was blood. The chain employs TRBV7-9 and TRBJ2-1; no clear D. Here the CDR3 DNA reads TGTGCCAGCAGCTTCCAGCCGAGCTCCTACAATGAGCAGTTCTTC. Protein product: CASSFQPSSYNEQFF.